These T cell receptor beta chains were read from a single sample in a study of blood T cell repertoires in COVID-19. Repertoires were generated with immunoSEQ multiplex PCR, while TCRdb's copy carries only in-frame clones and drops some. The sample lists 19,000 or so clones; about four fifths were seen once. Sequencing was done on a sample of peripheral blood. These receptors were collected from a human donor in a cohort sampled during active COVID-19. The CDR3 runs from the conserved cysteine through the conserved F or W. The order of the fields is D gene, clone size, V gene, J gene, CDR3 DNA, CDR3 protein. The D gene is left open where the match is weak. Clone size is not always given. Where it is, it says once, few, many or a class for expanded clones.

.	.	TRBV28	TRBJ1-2	TGTGCCAGCAGCCCACCAGGTCAGGGTGATGGCTACACCTTC	CASSPPGQGDGYTF
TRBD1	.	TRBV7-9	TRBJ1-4	TGTGCCAGCAGCTCCCGTTATCAGACAGGGGGTGAGGAAAAACTGTTTTTT	CASSSRYQTGGEEKLFF
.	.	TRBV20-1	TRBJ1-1	TGCAGTGCTAGTCCGTCGGTTTCTGGGAACACTGAAGCTTTCTTT	CSASPSVSGNTEAFF
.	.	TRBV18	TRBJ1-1	TGTGCCAGCTCACCCGTAAGCGGCACTGAAGCTTTCTTT	CASSPVSGTEAFF
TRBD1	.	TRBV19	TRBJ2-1	TGTGCCAGCGGACAGGATTACAATGAGCAGTTCTTC	CASGQDYNEQFF
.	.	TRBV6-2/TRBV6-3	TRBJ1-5	TGTGCCAGCAGCCCCCGGGACACGGGCTCACGGCCCCAGCATTTT	CASSPRDTGSRPQHF
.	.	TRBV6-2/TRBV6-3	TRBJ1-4	TGTGCCAGCAGTGCAGTGACAGTGGGTGAAAAACTGTTTTTT	CASSAVTVGEKLFF
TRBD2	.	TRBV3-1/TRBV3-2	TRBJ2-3	TGTGCCAGCAGCCAAGAGGTTGGATTATACGGCGGGAGGGGAGATACGCAGTATTTT	CASSQEVGLYGGRGDTQYF
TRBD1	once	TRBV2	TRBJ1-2	TGTGCCAGCAGTCCCACTGGACAGGGTCTATATGGCTACACCTTC	CASSPTGQGLYGYTF
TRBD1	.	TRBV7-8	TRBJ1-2	TGTGCCAGCAGCTTAACCGGGACAGGAAAGAGCTATGGCTACACCTTC	CASSLTGTGKSYGYTF
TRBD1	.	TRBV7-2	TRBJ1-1	TGTGCCAGCAGCTTAGGGGCAGGGGGCACTGAAGCTTTCTTT	CASSLGAGGTEAFF
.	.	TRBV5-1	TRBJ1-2	TGCGCCAGCAGCTTGGATGTAAACTATGGCTACACCTTC	CASSLDVNYGYTF
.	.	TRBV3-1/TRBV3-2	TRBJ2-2	TGTGCCAGCAGCCCATTTGGCGGGGGCCAAGGGACCGGGGAGCTGTTTTTT	CASSPFGGGQGTGELFF
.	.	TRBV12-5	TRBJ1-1	TGTGCTAGTGCCCACCCGTTAGGGAGGAACACTGAAGCTTTCTTT	CASAHPLGRNTEAFF
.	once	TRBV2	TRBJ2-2	TGTGCCAGCAAAGACAGTACGAACACCGGGGAGCTGTTTTTT	CASKDSTNTGELFF
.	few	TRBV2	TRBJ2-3	TGTGCCAGCAGTGAACCCACCCGAACAATCACAGATACGCAGTATTTT	CASSEPTRTITDTQYF
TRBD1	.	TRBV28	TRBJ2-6	TGTGCCAGCACCCCCTCGGGACAGTCTTTTGGGGCCAACGTCCTGACTTTC	CASTPSGQSFGANVLTF
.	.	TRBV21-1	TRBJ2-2	TGTGCCAGCAGCAGGTGGGCAGGGATTGTCACCGGGGAGCTGTTTTTT	CASSRWAGIVTGELFF